These 14 T cell receptor beta chains share one sample of origin, sequenced in a study of T cell repertoires in cytomegalovirus infection (dated by TCRdb to between 2018 and 2020). The data were produced on an Illumina HiSeq 1500. TCRdb applied fastp at Q25 and MiXCR to the public reads, then kept only in-frame beta chains. Entries are consolidated by CDR3 protein sequence, retaining the most common genes and DNA. The sample table records fewer than 250,000 distinct CDR3 sequences; 9% to 15% of these occur just once. The top ten hold approximately 1.6% of the sample. The sample taken for sequencing was PBMCs. Receptors originate from a human donor in good health (CMV status not recorded). Some clones in this sample may be carry-over from other donors' samples.

The chain couples TRBV14 to TRBJ1-3; D is unresolved. The length of the CDR3 is 17 residues. Deletions cut 1 base from V and 2 bases from J, with 15 bases between. CDR1 is SGHDN and CDR2 is FVKESK in the germline V gene. Written as DNA, the CDR3 is TGTGCCAGCAGCCAAGTAGCTACGCAGCAACCTGGAAACACCATATATTTT. It is translated as CASSQVATQQPGNTIYF.

This clonotype appeared many times. The CDR3 DNA follows: TGTGCCAGCAGCTTAATAGGGAGTAACACCGGGGAGCTGTTTTTT. It translates to CASSLIGSNTGELFF. This chain uses TRBV7-2 with TRBJ2-2, with D perhaps matching TRBD2 (5 bases). CDR1 SGHTA and CDR2 FQGNSA come from the germline V gene. The CDR3 length is 15 residues. Between the trimmed V and J ends, which lost 2 bases and 2 bases, there was a span of 9 bases.

Of note for this clonotype: A much more abundant neighbour one base away suggests this may be a read error. The V and J genes are TRBV20-1 and TRBJ2-3; D unclear. Looked up from germline, CDR1 is DFQATT and CDR2 is SNEGSKA (reference sequence). Trimming stripped 0 bases from V and 5 bases from J, with 12 bases between. The CDR3 has 14 residues. The CDR3 loop is CSARDRREEDTQYF. Here the CDR3 DNA reads TGCAGTGCTAGAGATCGGAGAGAGGAAGATACGCAGTATTTT.

This clonotype was detected ten times or more. The CDR3 nucleotides are TGTGCCAGCAGCTTAGCCACTGGGAGCACAGATACGCAGTATTTT. This translates into CASSLATGSTDTQYF. The V gene is TRBV7-6, the J gene TRBJ2-3; no definite D call. Between the trimmed V and J ends, which lost 0 bases and 0 bases, there was a span of 7 bases. The CDR3 length is 15 residues. Germline V gene lookup returns CDR1 SGHVS and CDR2 FNYEAQ. Full variable domain (outside the CDR3, taken from reference TRBV7-6 and TRBJ2-3): GAGVSQSPRYKVTKRGQDVALRCDPISGHVSLYWYRQALGQGPEFLTYFNYEAQQDKSGLPNDRFSAERPEGSISTLTIQRTEQRDSAMYRCASSLATGSTDTQYFGPGTRLTVL.

This clonotype was recorded at least ten times. CDR3 loop: CASSLTGGAKNIQYF. CDR3 nucleotides: TGTGCCAGCAGCTTAACAGGGGGAGCCAAAAACATTCAGTACTTC. The chain recombines TRBV7-8 with TRBJ2-4; TRBD1 matches at 8 bases. The germline CDR1 and CDR2 sequences are SGHVS and FQNEAQ. V was clipped by 2 bases and J by 0 bases; unmatched bases: 0. The CDR3 has 15 residues.

Turning to this clonotype: A much larger clone is a single base away; this may be a read error. The chain recombines TRBV7-3 with TRBJ2-3; TRBD2 might be the D (6 bases). The CDR3 covers 14 residues. Germline CDR1 reads SGHTA; CDR2 reads FQGTGA. CDR3 sequence: CASSLTGEADTQCF. CDR3 sequence (DNA): TGTGCCAGCAGCTTAACGGGGGAGGCAGATACGCAGTGTTTT.

This clonotype was seen only a few times. The V gene is TRBV4-2, the J gene TRBJ2-1; 11 nucleotides align to TRBD1. CDR3 length equals 16 residues. V gave up 1 base and J gave up 6 bases; unmatched junction bases: 5. CDR1 is LGHNA and CDR2 is YNFKEQ in the germline V gene. The CDR3 DNA reads TGTGCCAGCAGCCAAGCGGGACAGGGGGGACGCAATGAGCAGTTCTTC. This encodes CASSQAGQGGRNEQFF.

This clonotype was picked up many times. The chain is built from TRBV12-3 or TRBV12-4 and TRBJ1-1; 8 positions agree with TRBD1. V trimming: 5 bases; J trimming: 4 bases; junction bases outside the gene matches: 6. The length of the CDR3 is 14 residues. The CDR3 reads CASSQGARGTEAFF. In nucleotides, the CDR3 is TGTGCCAGCAGTCAGGGGGCGCGGGGCACTGAAGCTTTCTTT.

The gene calls are TRBV11-3 and TRBJ1-2; 7 bases match TRBD1. The J segment lost 0 bases and the V segment lost 7 bases, leaving 5 bases of the junction unmatched. CDR1 is SGHNT and CDR2 is YENEEA in the germline V gene. The CDR3 is 14 residues long. CDR3 residues: CASTPGTANYGYTF. CDR3 bases: TGTGCCAGCACCCCCGGGACAGCTAACTATGGCTACACCTTC.

The J gene is TRBJ1-6, the V gene TRBV4-3; perhaps TRBD1 as D (5 bases). The CDR3 is made up of 16 amino acids. Germline values: CDR1 LGHNA, CDR2 YSLEER. With 3 bases removed from V and 7 bases from J, the gap between germline ends came to 16 bases. CDR3 coding DNA: TGCGCCAGCAGCCAGAACCTCCGGGACCCGAATTCACCCCTCCACTTT. This codes for CASSQNLRDPNSPLHF.

This clonotype showed up just a few times. The chain has TRBV4-1 and TRBJ2-5; unclear D gene. Germline V gives CDR1 MGHRA, CDR2 YSYEKL. The V end lost 0 bases, the J end lost 4 bases, and 9 bases lay between the germline ends. The CDR3 loop spans 14 amino acids. The chain's CDR3 is CASSQEGKVETQYF. The CDR3 DNA reads TGCGCCAGCAGCCAAGAAGGGAAAGTAGAGACCCAGTACTTC.

The CDR3 here is CAARGSVDYGYTF. CDR3 bases: TGTGCCGCCAGGGGGTCGGTGGACTATGGCTACACCTTC. This chain uses TRBV10-3 with TRBJ1-2; 7 nucleotides agree with TRBD1. The CDR3 contains 13 residues. V lost 11 bases, J lost 3 bases, and 9 bases stayed unmatched. Germline V lookup: CDR1 ENHRY, CDR2 SYGVKD.

Ten or more counts support this clonotype. The chain is built from TRBV19 and TRBJ2-7; D might be TRBD1 or TRBD2, each matching 5 bases. Deletions cut 4 bases from V and 2 bases from J, with 9 bases between. The CDR3 is 13 residues long. Germline V gives CDR1 LNHDA, CDR2 SQIVND (reference sequence). The CDR3 nucleotides read TGTGCCAGTAGTAGGGACGGAACCTACGAGCAGTACTTC. Protein: CASSRDGTYEQYF. Based on the CDR3 plus reference TRBV19 and TRBJ2-7, the full variable domain is DGGITQSPKYLFRKEGQNVTLSCEQNLNHDAMYWYRQDPGQGLRLIYYSQIVNDFQKGDIAEGYSVSREKKESFPLTVTSAQKNPTAFYLCASSRDGTYEQYFGPGTRLTVT.

Only one count was recorded for this clonotype. The chain links TRBV20-1 to TRBJ1-2; TRBD1 matches at 9 bases. In germline, CDR1 is DFQATT, CDR2 SNEGSKA (reference sequence). The length of the CDR3 is 14 residues. J lost 4 bases, V lost 6 bases, and 9 bases had no gene match. The CDR3 spells CSALPGQGVYGYTF. In nucleotides, the CDR3 is TGCAGTGCCCTGCCGGGACAGGGAGTCTATGGCTACACCTTC.